Listed below are T cell receptor beta chains from one sample, sequenced in a study of shared clonotypes between healthy human individuals. Assay: immunoSEQ multiplex PCR; the TCRdb copy retains only in-frame clones and omits some. The table lists about 480,000 clones, approximately 79% of them singletons, with roughly an eighth in the top ten. The specimen was PBMCs. The source is a woman in her forties in good health. Some clones in this sample may be carry-over from other donors' samples. CDR3s include the opening cysteine and the closing phenylalanine or tryptophan. D genes are given only for firm matches.

D | J | V | CDR3
- | TRBJ1-4 | TRBV30 | CAWSRTGMGDNEKLFF
- | TRBJ2-7 | TRBV25-1 | CASSDDKPYEQYF
- | TRBJ1-1 | TRBV21-1 | CASSKATGDTEAFF
TRBD1 | TRBJ2-5 | TRBV9 | CASSAGGLETQYF
- | TRBJ2-3 | TRBV25-1 | CASRSIGRVADTQYF
- | TRBJ2-5 | TRBV2 | CASSGGGGETQYF
TRBD1 | TRBJ1-1 | TRBV6-6 | CASSYSGQSRTEAFF
- | TRBJ2-7 | TRBV6-5 | CASSYIAGHEQYF
- | TRBJ2-1 | TRBV28 | CASSSRPPNEQFF
- | TRBJ1-2 | TRBV19 | CASSLGARGYTF
- | TRBJ1-5 | TRBV6-6 | CASSYRTADQPQHF
- | TRBJ2-7 | TRBV19 | CASSMRGTYEQYF
- | TRBJ2-7 | TRBV4-3 | CASSQDMRSGYEQYF
- | TRBJ1-2 | TRBV28 | CASSFDPTGDYGYTF
- | TRBJ1-2 | TRBV5-1 | CASPSGPLGSGGYTF
TRBD1 | TRBJ2-5 | TRBV7-2 | CASSTQGFTETQYF
- | TRBJ2-7 | TRBV7-8 | CASSLDRSYEQYF
TRBD1 | TRBJ2-3 | TRBV29-1 | CSVATGVNTQYF
- | TRBJ1-1 | TRBV2 | CASRAEFNTEAFF
- | TRBJ1-1 | TRBV28 | CASSPPVLGVGTEAFF
TRBD2 | TRBJ2-7 | TRBV7-9 | CASSTSGSYEQYF
TRBD2 | TRBJ2-5 | TRBV10-3 | CATTTRTSGQETQYF
- | TRBJ2-7 | TRBV27 | CASSYSRGGSYEQYF
- | TRBJ2-7 | TRBV5-4 | CASSLDRVYEQYF
- | TRBJ2-3 | TRBV7-2 | CASSLVAGTDTQYF
TRBD1 | TRBJ2-7 | TRBV27 | CASSSLSGQGRIKYF
- | TRBJ2-1 | TRBV5-1 | CASSLTGEAYNEQFF
TRBD1 | TRBJ2-7 | TRBV28 | CASSLLSSGDRWNEQYF
- | TRBJ2-7 | TRBV5-1 | CASSFRGSDYEQYF
TRBD2 | TRBJ2-3 | TRBV5-1 | CASSLNPFRTSGTDTQYF
TRBD2 | TRBJ2-7 | TRBV28 | CASSLPGGRAYEQYF
- | TRBJ1-2 | TRBV2 | CASSGAGGYGYTF
TRBD2 | TRBJ2-1 | TRBV7-3 | CASSVSGAYNEQFF
- | TRBJ2-7 | TRBV5-1 | CASSLDREGSEQYF
- | TRBJ2-3 | TRBV6-4 | CASSDLGLSTDTQYF
- | TRBJ2-3 | TRBV21-1 | CASTNRGREGLDTQYF
TRBD2 | TRBJ2-1 | TRBV27 | CASSTTSGGLAEQFF
- | TRBJ1-1 | TRBV11-2 | CASSTSLNTEAFF
- | TRBJ1-3 | TRBV6-6 | CASSYSGSGNTIYF
TRBD1 | TRBJ2-1 | TRBV5-4 | CASSTGTGSYNEQFF
- | TRBJ1-1 | TRBV5-5 | CASSSTVNTEAFF